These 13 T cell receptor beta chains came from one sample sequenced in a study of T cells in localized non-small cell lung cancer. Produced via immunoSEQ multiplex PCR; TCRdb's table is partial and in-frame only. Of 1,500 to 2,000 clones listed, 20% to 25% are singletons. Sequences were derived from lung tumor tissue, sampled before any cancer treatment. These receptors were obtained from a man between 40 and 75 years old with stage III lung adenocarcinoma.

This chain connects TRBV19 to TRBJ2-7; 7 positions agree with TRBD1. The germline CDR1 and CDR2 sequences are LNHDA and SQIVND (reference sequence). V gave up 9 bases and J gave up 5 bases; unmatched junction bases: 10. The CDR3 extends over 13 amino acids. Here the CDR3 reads CARKDRLIDEQYF. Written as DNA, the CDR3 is TGTGCCAGGAAGGACAGGTTGATAGACGAGCAGTACTTC.

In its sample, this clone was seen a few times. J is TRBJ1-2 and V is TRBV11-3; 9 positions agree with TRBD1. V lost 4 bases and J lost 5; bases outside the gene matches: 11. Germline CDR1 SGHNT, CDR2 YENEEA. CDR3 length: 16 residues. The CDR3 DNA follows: TGTGCCAGCAGCTCGAGACAGGGGGAAACGGATTATGGCTACACCTTC. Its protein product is CASSSRQGETDYGYTF.

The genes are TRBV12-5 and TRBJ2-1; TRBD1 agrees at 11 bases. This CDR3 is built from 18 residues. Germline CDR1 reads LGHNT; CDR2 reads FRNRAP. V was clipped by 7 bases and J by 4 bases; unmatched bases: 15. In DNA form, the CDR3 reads TGTGCTAGTGCCTCGGGGACAGGGGGTTCATCGAGATACAATGAGCAGTTCTTC. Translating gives CASASGTGGSSRYNEQFF.

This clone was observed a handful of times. The CDR3 region has the DNA TGTGCCAGCAGCCTAAATATGGACGGCTACACCTTC. Its protein is CASSLNMDGYTF. This chain joins TRBV9 and TRBJ1-2; no clear D. The CDR3 runs to 12 residues. Trimming took off 4 bases at V and 8 bases at J, with 12 bases between the two ends. The germline V gene encodes CDR1 SGDLS and CDR2 YYNGEE.

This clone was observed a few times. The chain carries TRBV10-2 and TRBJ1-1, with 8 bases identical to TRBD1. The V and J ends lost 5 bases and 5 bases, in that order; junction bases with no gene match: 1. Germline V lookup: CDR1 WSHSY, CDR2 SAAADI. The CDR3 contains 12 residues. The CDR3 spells CASSTGGTEAFF. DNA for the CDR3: TGCGCCAGCAGTACAGGGGGAACTGAAGCTTTCTTT.

The CDR3 nucleotides are TGTGCCAGCAGCTTAGATCCCTCGGGTAGCACAGATACGCAGTATTTT. Encoded protein: CASSLDPSGSTDTQYF. The chain couples TRBV7-5 to TRBJ2-3; TRBD2 is the table's D call, not checked against the DNA. TRBV7-5 is recorded as a pseudogene. The CDR3 totals 16 residues.

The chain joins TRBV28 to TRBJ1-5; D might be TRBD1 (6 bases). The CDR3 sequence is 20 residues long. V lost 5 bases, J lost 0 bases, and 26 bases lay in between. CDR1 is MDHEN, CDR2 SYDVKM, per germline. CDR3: CASSRSLRTARDYSNQPQHF. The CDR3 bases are TGTGCCAGCAGTCGCAGCCTAAGGACAGCAAGAGACTATAGCAATCAGCCCCAGCATTTT.

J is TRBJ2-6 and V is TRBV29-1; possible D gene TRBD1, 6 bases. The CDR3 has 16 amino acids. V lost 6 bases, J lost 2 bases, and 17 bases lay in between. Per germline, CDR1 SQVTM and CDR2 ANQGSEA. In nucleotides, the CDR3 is TGCAGCGTGGCAGAACCCAGGGGCGCTGGGGCCAACGTCCTGACTTTC. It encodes CSVAEPRGAGANVLTF.

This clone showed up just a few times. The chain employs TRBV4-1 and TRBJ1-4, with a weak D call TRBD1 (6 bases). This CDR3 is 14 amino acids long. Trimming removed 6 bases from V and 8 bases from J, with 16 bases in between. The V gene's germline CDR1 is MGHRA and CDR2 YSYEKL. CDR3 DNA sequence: TGCGCCAGCAGTTACGGGGGGGCGGAGGAAAAACTGTTTTTT. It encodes CASSYGGAEEKLFF.

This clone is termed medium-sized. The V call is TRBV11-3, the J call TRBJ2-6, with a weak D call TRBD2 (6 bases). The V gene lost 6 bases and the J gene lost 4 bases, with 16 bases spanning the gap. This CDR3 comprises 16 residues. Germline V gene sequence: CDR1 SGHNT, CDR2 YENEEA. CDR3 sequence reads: CASRSGSRVGANVLTF. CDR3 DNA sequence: TGTGCCAGCAGATCCGGGAGCCGGGTGGGGGCCAACGTCCTGACTTTC.

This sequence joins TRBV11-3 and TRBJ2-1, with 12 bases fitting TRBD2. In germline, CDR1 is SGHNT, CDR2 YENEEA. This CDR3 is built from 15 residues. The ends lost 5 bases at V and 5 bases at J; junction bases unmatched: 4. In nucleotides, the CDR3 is TGTGCCAGCAGCCCCCGACTAGCGGGAGACAATGAGCAGTTCTTC. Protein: CASSPRLAGDNEQFF. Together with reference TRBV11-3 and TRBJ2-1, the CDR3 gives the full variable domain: EAGVVQSPRYKIIEKKQPVAFWCNPISGHNTLYWYLQNLGQGPELLIRYENEEAVDDSQLPKDRFSAERLKGVDSTLKIQPAELGDSAVYLCASSPRLAGDNEQFFGPGTRLTVL.

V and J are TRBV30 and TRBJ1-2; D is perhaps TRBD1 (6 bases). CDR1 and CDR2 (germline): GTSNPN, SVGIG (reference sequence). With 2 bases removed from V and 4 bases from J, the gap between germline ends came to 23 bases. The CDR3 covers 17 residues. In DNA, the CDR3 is TGTGCCTGGAGTCGAATACCACGGACAGTTATGATCTATGGCTACACCTTC. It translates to CAWSRIPRTVMIYGYTF.

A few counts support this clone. CDR3 loop: CASSPPSYEQYF. CDR3 nucleotide sequence: TGTGCCAGCAGCCCCCCTTCCTACGAGCAGTACTTC. The V gene is TRBV9, the J gene TRBJ2-7; D is unclear. V dropped 4 bases and J dropped 1 base, with 6 bases sitting between them. The length of the CDR3 is 12 residues. The germline V gene encodes CDR1 SGDLS and CDR2 YYNGEE.